The 14 T cell receptor beta chains below were found in one sample sequenced in a study of cytomegalovirus exposure and HLA in healthy donors. With 60 Vbeta and 13 Jbeta primers, the PCR was carried out. Clones were sequenced by immunoSEQ multiplex PCR, and TCRdb holds only the in-frame ones, with some missing. The repertoire holds 150,000 or so clones, with 74% as singletons. The sequencing input was PBMCs. These receptors were collected from a man aged 25 to 40 in good health and CMV-seronegative.

The chain recombines TRBV14 with TRBJ2-2, with 9 bases fitting TRBD1. The ends lost 4 bases at V and 6 bases at J; junction bases unmatched: 9. CDR3 size: 16 residues. Germline loops: CDR1 SGHDN, CDR2 FVKESK. The CDR3 sequence: CASSRSDRGFAGELFF. CDR3 DNA sequence: TGTGCCAGCAGCCGCTCGGACAGGGGATTCGCCGGGGAGCTGTTTTTT.

The chain carries TRBV15 and TRBJ2-1; 8 bases line up with TRBD2. Germline loops: CDR1 LNHNV, CDR2 YYDKDF (reference sequence). This CDR3 spans 16 amino acids. After removal of 6 bases from V and 4 bases from J, the junction contained 11 bases not matched to a gene. In DNA form, the CDR3 reads TGTGCCACCAGTAGGGGAGTAGCGGGACCTTACAATGAGCAGTTCTTC. This gives the protein CATSRGVAGPYNEQFF.

The chain combines TRBV27 with TRBJ2-7; the match to TRBD1 covers 7 bases. In germline, CDR1 is MNHEY, CDR2 SMNVEV (reference sequence). V shed 5 bases and J 4 bases; nucleotides not matched to a gene: 8. CDR3 length: 14 residues. CDR3 DNA: TGTGCCAGCAGTCGCGACAGGGCACCTTACGAGCAGTACTTC. The encoded protein is CASSRDRAPYEQYF.

The J gene is TRBJ2-7, the V gene TRBV4-2; D is perhaps TRBD2 (6 bases). This CDR3 comprises 16 residues. Deletions cut 1 base from V and 2 bases from J, with 15 bases between. Germline lookup yields CDR1 LGHNA and CDR2 YNFKEQ. The DNA of the CDR3 is TGTGCCAGCAGCCAAGGGGCGGGGCCGACCCCCTACGAGCAGTACTTC. Encoded protein: CASSQGAGPTPYEQYF.

The chain has TRBV28 and TRBJ1-2, with D tentatively TRBD1 (6 bases). V was clipped by 2 bases and J by 6 bases, with 16 bases between them. Germline loops: CDR1 MDHEN, CDR2 SYDVKM. CDR3 length equals 15 residues. CDR3 sequence: CASSLRGTPGNGYTF. The CDR3 DNA is TGTGCCAGCAGTTTAAGAGGGACACCGGGAAATGGCTACACCTTC.

The chain employs TRBV11-3 and TRBJ2-2; TRBD1 might be the D (6 bases). CDR1 is SGHNT, CDR2 YENEEA, per germline. The CDR3 sequence is 17 residues long. Trimming removed 0 bases at V and 1 base at J, with 12 bases between. The CDR3 protein is CASSLDQAGVNTGELFF. The CDR3 region has the DNA TGTGCCAGCAGCTTAGATCAGGCAGGGGTGAACACCGGGGAGCTGTTTTTT.

A remark on this clone: Compared with germline, one end of the junction differs, possibly owing to a read error. The chain carries TRBV14 and TRBJ1-6; no clear D. From germline, CDR1 is SGHDN and CDR2 FVKESK. The CDR3 spans 13 residues. In DNA, the CDR3 is TGTGCCAGCAGCCGGATCACGGGTTCAGCCCTCCACTTT. It translates to CASSRITGSALHF.

The gene calls are TRBV5-1 and TRBJ2-7, with D possibly matching TRBD1 (5 bases). CDR3 size: 12 residues. Per the germline V gene, CDR1 is SGHRS and CDR2 is YFSETQ. V lost 0 bases and J lost 6, with 7 bases in between. CDR3 nucleotides: TGCGCCAGCAGCTTGGACCAGGGCGAGCAGTACTTC. It specifies CASSLDQGEQYF.

The genes are TRBV7-9 and TRBJ1-5, with D possibly matching TRBD1 (6 bases). V gave up 3 bases and J gave up 6 bases, with 15 bases separating them. The CDR3 covers 15 residues. Germline V lookup: CDR1 SEHNR, CDR2 FQNEAQ (reference sequence). The CDR3 spells CASSLDPQGSQPQHF. The CDR3, as DNA: TGTGCCAGCAGCTTGGACCCACAGGGAAGTCAGCCCCAGCATTTT.

The chain uses TRBV6-1 and TRBJ1-1; D is possibly TRBD1 (6 bases). Germline assignment: CDR1 MNHNS and CDR2 SASEGT. CDR3 length equals 15 residues. V dropped 7 bases and J dropped 2 bases, with 17 bases sitting between them. In DNA, the CDR3 is TGTGCCAGCACCCCTTATCTGGACAGAAACACTGAAGCTTTCTTT. It codes for CASTPYLDRNTEAFF.

This chain joins TRBV7-2 and TRBJ1-5; D might be TRBD1 (6 bases). This CDR3 contains 15 residues. The V gene lost 1 base and the J gene lost 3 bases, with 10 bases spanning the gap. Germline assignment: CDR1 SGHTA and CDR2 FQGNSA. CDR3 protein: CASSLGGTINQPQHF. The CDR3 region has the DNA TGTGCCAGCAGCTTAGGTGGGACAATCAATCAGCCCCAGCATTTT.

V and J are TRBV9 and TRBJ2-6, with 8 bases that match TRBD1. V lost 3 bases to trimming and J lost 2 bases; unmatched junction nucleotides: 4. The CDR3 totals 16 residues. Germline-derived CDR1 and CDR2 are SGDLS and YYNGEE. Here the CDR3 reads CASSAGGVAGANVLTF. In nucleotides, the CDR3 is TGTGCCAGCAGCGCAGGGGGCGTGGCTGGGGCCAACGTCCTGACTTTC.

This clone was detected only once. V usage is TRBV25-1 and J usage is TRBJ2-3; D possibly corresponds to TRBD2 (5 bases). The CDR3 has 16 amino acids. Trimming left V 2 bases short and J 4 bases short, with 16 bases between. Per the germline V gene, CDR1 is MGHDK and CDR2 is SYGVNS. This CDR3 is CASSEGERVSADTQYF. CDR3 coding DNA: TGTGCCAGCAGTGAAGGCGAGAGGGTTAGCGCAGATACGCAGTATTTT.

This clone turned up a few times. The chain links TRBV7-2 to TRBJ2-1, with 9 bases matching TRBD2. The CDR3 extends over 16 amino acids. The germline gives CDR1 SGHTA, CDR2 FQGNSA. V was clipped by 1 base and J by 2 bases; unmatched bases: 3. The CDR3 DNA follows: TGTGCCAGCAGCTTAGGGAGCGGGGGGCCCTACAATGAGCAGTTCTTC. Translated, it gives CASSLGSGGPYNEQFF.